A single sample is the source of the 11 T cell receptor beta chains below, sequenced in a study of cytomegalovirus exposure and HLA in healthy donors. Primers: 60 Vbeta forward and 13 Jbeta reverse. The method was immunoSEQ multiplex PCR; TCRdb's version includes in-frame clones alone and lacks a portion of them. The sample contains about 92,000 clones, 65% to 80% of which appear only once. Material for sequencing was PBMCs. The receptors were gathered from a woman aged 18-29 years in good health and CMV-seropositive.

The rearrangement uses TRBV4-3 and TRBJ2-3, with 8 bases identical to TRBD2. Germline CDR1 is LGHNA and CDR2 is YSLEER. The V and J ends lost 1 base and 7 bases, in that order; junction bases with no gene match: 10. The CDR3 length is 16 residues. The CDR3 bases are TGCGCCAGCAGCCAAGGAGATAGCGGGACCATGTATACGCAGTATTTT. This sequence encodes CASSQGDSGTMYTQYF.

The V gene is TRBV28, the J gene TRBJ1-2; TRBD1 matches 7 bases. The V gene's germline CDR1 is MDHEN and CDR2 SYDVKM. CDR3 size: 15 residues. The ends lost 3 bases at V and 4 bases at J; junction bases unmatched: 8. The CDR3 sequence: CASSFRDRATYGYTF. The CDR3 DNA is TGTGCCAGCAGTTTCAGAGACAGGGCAACCTATGGCTACACCTTC.

The CDR3 nucleotides are TGTGCCAGCAGCTTAGACAGGGCTCCTAATTCACCCCTCCACTTT. Translated: CASSLDRAPNSPLHF. The chain carries TRBV7-2 and TRBJ1-6; a weak D match, TRBD1 (6 bases). Germline V gives CDR1 SGHTA, CDR2 FQGNSA. V was cut by 1 base and J by 6 bases, with 10 bases left in between. The CDR3 contains 15 residues.

In DNA, the CDR3 is TGCGCCAGCAGCCAAGAATTGGGAGGTGGGACTCACCCTCGGCAGTACTTC. It translates to CASSQELGGGTHPRQYF. The rearrangement uses TRBV4-3 and TRBJ2-7; weak D call: TRBD2 (6 bases). The CDR3 is made up of 17 amino acids. Germline values: CDR1 LGHNA, CDR2 YSLEER. V was trimmed by 0 bases and J by 9 bases, leaving 24 bases between them.

The gene calls are TRBV7-6 and TRBJ2-7, with a weak D call TRBD2 (5 bases). Germline V gene lookup returns CDR1 SGHVS and CDR2 FNYEAQ. This CDR3 has 16 amino acids. Trimming cost V 4 bases and J 4 bases, with 20 bases left between them. The CDR3 here is CASSSFRTPAWYEQYF. For the CDR3, the DNA is TGTGCCAGCAGCTCCTTCAGGACTCCAGCGTGGTACGAGCAGTACTTC.

In its sample, this clone was seen a few times. The chain carries TRBV7-6 and TRBJ2-1; maybe TRBD1 (5 bases). Germline loops: CDR1 SGHVS, CDR2 FNYEAQ. The V end was cut by 1 base, the J end by 2 bases, with 15 bases between. The CDR3 contains 17 residues. The CDR3 coding sequence is TGTGCCAGCAGCTTAGGTCCAGGGCGGTTACCCTACAATGAGCAGTTCTTC. Translated: CASSLGPGRLPYNEQFF.

The V gene is TRBV7-3, the J gene TRBJ2-1, with TRBD2 matching over 12 bases. The CDR3 runs 17 residues. V shed 4 bases and J 2 bases; nucleotides not matched to a gene: 6. Looked up from germline, CDR1 is SGHTA and CDR2 is FQGTGA. The CDR3 spells CASSSQGLAGTYNEQFF. In nucleotides, the CDR3 is TGTGCCAGCAGCTCCCAGGGACTAGCGGGCACCTACAATGAGCAGTTCTTC.

A few counts support this clone. The chain has TRBV9 and TRBJ1-6; possibly TRBD1 for D (5 bases). V lost 0 bases and J lost 6, with 10 bases in between. The CDR3 spans 15 residues. Germline V gene sequence: CDR1 SGDLS, CDR2 YYNGEE. In DNA, the CDR3 is TGTGCCAGCAGCGTAGGGGATGGGGCTAATTCACCCCTCCACTTT. The encoded protein is CASSVGDGANSPLHF.

CDR3 nucleotides: TGTGCCGTGACCTCCCGGGACAGGGCCCTAATGGGTTTGTTTTTT. Its protein is CAVTSRDRALMGLFF. The chain recombines TRBV28 with TRBJ1-4; 9 positions agree with TRBD1. Germline CDR1 and CDR2: MDHEN and SYDVKM. V lost 11 bases to trimming and J lost 15 bases; unmatched junction nucleotides: 22. CDR3 length: 15 amino acids. The full variable domain, completed using reference TRBV28 and TRBJ1-4, is DVKVTQSSRYLVKRTGEKVFLECVQDMDHENMFWYRQDPGLGLRLIYFSYDVKMKEKGDIPEGYSVSREKKERFSLILESASTNQTSMYLCAVTSRDRALMGLFFGSGTQLSVL.

This chain links TRBV2 with TRBJ2-7; D may be TRBD2 (6 bases). This CDR3 is 15 amino acids long. V lost 5 bases, J lost 6 bases, and 20 bases lay in between. CDR1 and CDR2 (germline): SNHLY, FYNNEI. The CDR3 DNA follows: TGTGCCAGCAGTACTCCGCGGGGACGAACGACCGAGCAGTACTTC. Translation: CASSTPRGRTTEQYF.

The chain has TRBV5-4 and TRBJ2-7; D is unresolved. Germline CDR1 and CDR2: SGHNT and YYREEE (reference sequence). Trimming took 2 bases from V and 5 from J, leaving 5 bases between them. The CDR3 runs to 11 residues. The CDR3 here is CASSFRDEQYF. In nucleotides, the CDR3 is TGTGCCAGCAGCTTTCGCGACGAGCAGTACTTC. The variable domain in full, completed from reference TRBV5-4 and TRBJ2-7, reads ETGVTQSPTHLIKTRGQQVTLRCSSQSGHNTVSWYQQALGQGPQFIFQYYREEENGRGNFPPRFSGLQFPNYSSELNVNALELDDSALYLCASSFRDEQYFGPGTRLTVT.